This record covers a single T cell receptor (beta chain). The record originates from a study of blood T cell repertoires in COVID-19. How the authors handled the data: For nucleated cells, counts were estimated from reference gene primer amplification. The assay was immunoSEQ multiplex PCR, and TCRdb's table has in-frame clones only and misses some. V, J and clone size are those of that table, while D and trimming were read from the DNA. The table records more than 80,000 clones, around nine tenths of them present only once. Trimming at V came to 2 bases and at J to 7 bases, leaving 13 bases not matched to a gene. Germline assignment: CDR1 SGHTA and CDR2 FQGNSA. The CDR3 totals 17 residues. Seattle-derived patients entered the study during active infection and were followed longitudinally.

This sequence originates from a woman aged 55 to 70 with COVID-19, enrolled during active disease. The chain recombines TRBV7-2 with TRBJ2-2, with TRBD2 identical over 7 bases. Sequenced sample: peripheral blood. The CDR3 here is CASSLIRLAAAGGELFF. The CDR3 DNA reads as TGTGCCAGCAGCTTAATTAGGCTAGCGGCCGCGGGCGGGGAGCTGTTTTTT.